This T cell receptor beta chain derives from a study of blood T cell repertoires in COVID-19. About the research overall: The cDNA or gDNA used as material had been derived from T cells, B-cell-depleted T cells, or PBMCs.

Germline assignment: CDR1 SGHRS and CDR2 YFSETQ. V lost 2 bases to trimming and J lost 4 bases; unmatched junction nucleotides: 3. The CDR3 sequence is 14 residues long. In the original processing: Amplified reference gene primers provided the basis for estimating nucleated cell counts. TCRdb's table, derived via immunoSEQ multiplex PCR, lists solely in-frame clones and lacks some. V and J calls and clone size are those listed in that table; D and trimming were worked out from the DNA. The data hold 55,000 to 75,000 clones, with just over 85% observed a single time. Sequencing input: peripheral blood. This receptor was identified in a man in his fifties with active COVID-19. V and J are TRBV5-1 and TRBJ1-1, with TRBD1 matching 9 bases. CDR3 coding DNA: TGCGCCAGCAGCTTTCGACAGGGGGGCACTGAAGCTTTCTTT. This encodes CASSFRQGGTEAFF.